The TCR beta chain described here comes from a study of Tregs in tolerant kidney transplant recipients. Study outcomes and limitations: Biological reproducibility was not directly addressed, but technical replication error appeared minimal.

The method was immunoSEQ multiplex PCR; TCRdb's version includes in-frame clones alone and lacks a portion of them. The sample records approximately 81,000 clones, roughly nine tenths being singletons. The nonmyeloablative bone marrow transplants came from related graft donors, with transient mixed chimerism. Unstimulated regulatory T cells (CD4+CD25+CD127-), CD4+CD25- non-regulatory cells, CD4 and CD8 cells were FACS-sorted from thawed PBMCs. Turning to this clone: The antigen is unknown.

The clonotype comes from a human patient who received a combined kidney and bone marrow transplant. Some of these T cells may belong to the graft donor. The sample consisted of CD4+ T cells from blood (PBMCs), taken 24 months after the transplant.

The CDR3 loop reads CASSLAGGDEQYF. As DNA, the CDR3 is TGTGCCAGCAGCTTAGCGGGGGGGGACGAGCAGTACTTC. This chain connects TRBV7-9 to TRBJ2-7; 7 nucleotides line up with TRBD2. CDR3 length: 13 amino acids. J was trimmed by 5 bases and V by 0 bases; bases with no gene match: 1. Germline V gives CDR1 SEHNR, CDR2 FQNEAQ (reference sequence).